The 20 T cell receptor beta chains reported below all come from one sample, sequenced in a study of T-cell reconstitution after alpha-beta-depleted transplantation in children. Library preparation (for TCRbeta) was performed with unique molecular identifiers. MiXCR, run by TCRdb on the PCR reads, gives a single entry per CDR3 protein. The sample lists some 300,000 distinct CDR3 sequences, over 9% occurring once. The sequencing here drew on PBMCs from the stem cell graft donor, taken from the stem cell graft. The source is a human donor who donated a stem cell graft to a child with acute lymphoblastic leukemia.

The V and J genes are TRBV15 and TRBJ2-3; tentative D call: TRBD2 (5 bases). The CDR3 has 14 residues. Germline loops: CDR1 LNHNV, CDR2 YYDKDF (reference sequence). V lost 4 bases and J 6 bases, leaving 14 bases between the germline ends. In DNA form, the CDR3 reads TGTGCCACCAGCATCTCAGTGGGAGCCGATACGCAGTATTTT. Its translation is CATSISVGADTQYF.

This clonotype was observed a handful of times. The chain employs TRBV7-9 and TRBJ2-7; D gene uncertain. The V end lost 5 bases, the J end lost 5 bases, and 19 bases lay between the germline ends. CDR1 and CDR2 from the germline V gene are SEHNR and FQNEAQ (reference sequence). The CDR3 runs to 15 residues. The CDR3 protein is CASSPGETSSDEQYF. Here the CDR3 DNA reads TGTGCCAGCAGCCCGGGCGAGACTTCAAGCGACGAGCAGTACTTC.

The rearrangement joins TRBV18 to TRBJ2-1; 7 bases align to TRBD1. CDR1 and CDR2 (germline): KGHSH, LQKENI. With 3 bases clipped from V and 0 bases from J, the junction kept 8 bases outside the gene matches. CDR3 length: 17 amino acids. CDR3 loop: CASSPLPGTASYNEQFF. In nucleotides, the CDR3 is TGTGCCAGCTCACCTCTACCCGGGACAGCCTCCTACAATGAGCAGTTCTTC.

The chain links TRBV20-1 to TRBJ1-5, with D unresolved. The germline CDR1 and CDR2 sequences are DFQATT and SNEGSKA (reference sequence). Trimming removed 3 bases at V and 4 bases at J, with 19 bases between. CDR3 length: 16 amino acids. The CDR3 region has the DNA TGCAGTGCTAGGGTCCCGACAAGTTTAGGGAATCAGCCCCAGCATTTT. It is translated as CSARVPTSLGNQPQHF.

J is TRBJ2-2 and V is TRBV5-1, with D possibly TRBD2 on 6 matching bases. Between the trimmed V and J ends, which lost 4 bases and 6 bases, there was a span of 19 bases. From germline, CDR1 is SGHRS and CDR2 YFSETQ. The CDR3 runs 16 residues. CDR3 amino acids: CASSGRIRLTAGELFF. CDR3 bases: TGCGCCAGCAGCGGGAGGATTAGACTTACGGCCGGGGAGCTGTTTTTT.

This CDR3 reads CASSQGAVVDEQFF. The CDR3 DNA is TGCGCCAGCAGCCAAGGCGCCGTGGTAGATGAGCAGTTCTTC. This rearrangement joins TRBV4-1 to TRBJ2-1, with no clear D. Germline-derived CDR1 and CDR2 are MGHRA and YSYEKL. V was clipped by 1 base and J by 8 bases, with 12 bases between them. The CDR3 totals 14 residues.

The sample holds many counts of this clonotype. This chain links TRBV12-3 or TRBV12-4 with TRBJ2-5; a possible D gene is TRBD2 (5 bases). The CDR3 runs 12 residues. V was shortened by 5 bases and J by 5 bases, with 9 bases between the two germline ends. The CDR3 DNA follows: TGTGCCAGCAGTCCCGGACTGGAGACCCAGTACTTC. It specifies CASSPGLETQYF.

A few counts support this clonotype. The chain links TRBV27 to TRBJ1-2; D might be TRBD1 (5 bases). Trimming stripped 6 bases from V and 0 bases from J, with 17 bases between. CDR3 length: 16 residues. Germline assignment: CDR1 MNHEY and CDR2 SMNVEV (reference sequence). As DNA, the CDR3 is TGTGCCAGCAGACGACCTTTGGGGCCCTCTAACTATGGCTACACCTTC. It specifies CASRRPLGPSNYGYTF.

Only a few counts were recorded for this clonotype. This chain links TRBV12-3 or TRBV12-4 with TRBJ2-3; TRBD2 matches at 8 bases. The CDR3 length is 16 residues. V lost 2 bases and J lost 4; bases outside the gene matches: 8. CDR3 in amino acids: CASSLRGTRASDTQYF. The CDR3 DNA reads as TGTGCCAGCAGTTTACGGGGGACTAGAGCATCAGATACGCAGTATTTT.

This clonotype was detected a few times. The V and J genes are TRBV6-1 and TRBJ2-1, with D possibly TRBD1 on 6 matching bases. Trimming stripped 8 bases from V and 1 base from J, with 21 bases between. The germline V gene has CDR1 MNHNS and CDR2 SASEGT. The CDR3 has 17 amino acids. The CDR3 nucleotides are TGTGCCAGCCTTACCATCAGGGGCAAGGGGTCCTACAATGAGCAGTTCTTC. The encoded protein is CASLTIRGKGSYNEQFF.

This clonotype was observed a handful of times. V gene TRBV20-1 combines with J gene TRBJ1-2; 9 bases are a match to TRBD1. Germline lookup yields CDR1 DFQATT and CDR2 SNEGSKA (reference sequence). This CDR3 comprises 13 residues. V lost 6 bases to trimming and J lost 4 bases; unmatched junction nucleotides: 6. The chain's CDR3 is CSAPGTGSYGYTF. The CDR3 DNA reads TGCAGTGCCCCCGGGACAGGGAGCTATGGCTACACCTTC.

This clonotype showed up just a few times. The V call is TRBV11-2, the J call TRBJ2-1; perhaps TRBD2 as D (5 bases). Trimming pared 1 base from V and 4 bases from J, leaving 14 bases between. The CDR3 length is 16 residues. CDR1 is SGHAT, CDR2 FQNNGV, per germline. CDR3 loop: CASSLGGGSVYNEQFF. CDR3 DNA sequence: TGTGCCAGCAGCTTAGGGGGTGGTAGCGTTTACAATGAGCAGTTCTTC.

This clonotype has only a few counts. The chain's CDR3 is CSARHHGELFF. The CDR3 DNA reads as TGCAGCGCCAGACACCACGGGGAGCTGTTTTTT. The rearrangement uses TRBV29-1 and TRBJ2-2; no reliable D call. With 7 bases removed from V and 7 bases from J, the gap between germline ends came to 10 bases. This CDR3 has 11 residues. Germline V gene data show CDR1 as SQVTM and CDR2 as ANQGSEA.

This clonotype was counted many times. The CDR3 protein is CASSLLGGQPGEQYF. The CDR3, as DNA: TGTGCCAGCAGCTTGCTGGGGGGACAACCCGGCGAGCAGTACTTC. This rearrangement joins TRBV5-5 to TRBJ2-7; D tentatively fits TRBD1 or TRBD2 (6 bases each). Trimming removed 1 base at V and 6 bases at J, with 17 bases between. Germline CDR1 reads SGHKS; CDR2 reads YYEKEE (reference sequence). CDR3 length equals 15 residues.

The CDR3 nucleotides are TGTGCCAGCAGTATATCTCGGGCAGCGCTTCATGGCTACACCTTC. Encoded protein: CASSISRAALHGYTF. The chain employs TRBV6-5 and TRBJ1-2; no clear D. V gave up 5 bases and J gave up 6 bases, with 19 bases separating them. CDR1 and CDR2 (germline): MNHEY, SVGAGI. The CDR3 is made up of 15 amino acids.

The chain couples TRBV7-2 to TRBJ2-3; 9 bases agree with TRBD1. The V gene end was trimmed by 5 bases and the J gene end by 5 bases; junction bases not matched to a gene: 14. This CDR3 has 17 amino acids. Germline values: CDR1 SGHTA, CDR2 FQGNSA. The CDR3 nucleotides read TGTGCCAGCAGCAAGGAGTACTCCGGGACAGGGTTAGATACGCAGTATTTT. Translation gives CASSKEYSGTGLDTQYF. Full variable domain (outside the CDR3, taken from reference TRBV7-2 and TRBJ2-3): GAGVSQSPSNKVTEKGKDVELRCDPISGHTALYWYRQSLGQGLEFLIYFQGNSAPDKSGLPSDRFSAERTGGSVSTLTIQRTQQEDSAVYLCASSKEYSGTGLDTQYFGPGTRLTVL.

The chain is built from TRBV5-1 and TRBJ2-1; D possibly corresponds to TRBD1 (5 bases). Trimming stripped 5 bases from V and 5 bases from J, with 8 bases between. Germline V lookup: CDR1 SGHRS, CDR2 YFSETQ. The CDR3 totals 12 residues. CDR3 DNA sequence: TGCGCCAGCAGAACAGGACACAATGAGCAGTTCTTC. The encoded protein is CASRTGHNEQFF.

This clonotype showed up just a few times. The chain recombines TRBV25-1 with TRBJ2-7; D not resolved. This CDR3 region has 11 residues. Germline V gene sequence: CDR1 MGHDK, CDR2 SYGVNS. V dropped 1 base and J dropped 7 bases, with 5 bases sitting between them. CDR3 amino acids: CASSEWGEQYF. CDR3 bases: TGTGCCAGCAGTGAATGGGGAGAGCAGTACTTC.

This chain uses TRBV19 with TRBJ1-6; D gene unclear. Germline assignment: CDR1 LNHDA and CDR2 SQIVND (reference sequence). The V and J ends lost 6 bases and 10 bases respectively, with 13 bases between them. The length of the CDR3 is 13 residues. The CDR3 DNA is TGTGCCAGTAGGAACACGGCGGGGTCACCCCTCCACTTT. This sequence encodes CASRNTAGSPLHF.

This clonotype was seen a few times. V usage is TRBV18 and J usage is TRBJ2-7; either TRBD1 or TRBD2 may fit D (6 bases each). Trimming stripped 6 bases from V and 4 bases from J, with 16 bases between. Germline assignment: CDR1 KGHSH and CDR2 LQKENI. This CDR3 is 14 amino acids long. In DNA form, the CDR3 reads TGTGCCAGCTCGCCAGGAGGGACACTATACGAGCAGTACTTC. Translated, it gives CASSPGGTLYEQYF.